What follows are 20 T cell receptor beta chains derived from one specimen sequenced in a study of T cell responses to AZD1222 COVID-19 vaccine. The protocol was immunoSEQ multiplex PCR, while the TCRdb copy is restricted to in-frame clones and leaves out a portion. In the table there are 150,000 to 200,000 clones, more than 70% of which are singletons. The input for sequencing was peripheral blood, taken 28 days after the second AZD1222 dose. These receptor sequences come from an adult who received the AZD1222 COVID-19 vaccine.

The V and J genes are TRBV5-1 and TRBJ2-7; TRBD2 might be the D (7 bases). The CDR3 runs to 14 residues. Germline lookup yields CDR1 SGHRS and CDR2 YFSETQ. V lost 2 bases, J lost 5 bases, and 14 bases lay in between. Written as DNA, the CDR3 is TGCGCCAGCAGCTTTCTAGAGGGGGGGCACGAGCAGTACTTC. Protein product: CASSFLEGGHEQYF.

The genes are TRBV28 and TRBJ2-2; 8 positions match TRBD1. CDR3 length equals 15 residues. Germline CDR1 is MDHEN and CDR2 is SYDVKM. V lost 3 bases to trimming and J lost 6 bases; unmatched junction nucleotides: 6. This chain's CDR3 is CASSFGQGASGELFF. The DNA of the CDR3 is TGTGCCAGCAGTTTTGGGCAGGGGGCTTCCGGGGAGCTGTTTTTT. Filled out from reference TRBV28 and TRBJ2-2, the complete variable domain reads DVKVTQSSRYLVKRTGEKVFLECVQDMDHENMFWYRQDPGLGLRLIYFSYDVKMKEKGDIPEGYSVSREKKERFSLILESASTNQTSMYLCASSFGQGASGELFFGEGSRLTVL.

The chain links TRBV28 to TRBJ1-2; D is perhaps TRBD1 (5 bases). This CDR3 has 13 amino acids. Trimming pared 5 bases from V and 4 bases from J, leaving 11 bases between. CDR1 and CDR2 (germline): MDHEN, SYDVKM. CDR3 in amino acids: CASSISGPYGYTF. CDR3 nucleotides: TGTGCCAGCAGTATTTCAGGGCCCTATGGCTACACCTTC.

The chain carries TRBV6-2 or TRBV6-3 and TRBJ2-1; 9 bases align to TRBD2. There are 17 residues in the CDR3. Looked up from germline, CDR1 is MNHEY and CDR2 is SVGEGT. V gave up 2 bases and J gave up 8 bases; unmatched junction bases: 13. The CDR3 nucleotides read TGTGCCAGCAGTTACCGTCTCTTGGCGGGAGGGCCCCATGAGCAGTTCTTC. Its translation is CASSYRLLAGGPHEQFF.

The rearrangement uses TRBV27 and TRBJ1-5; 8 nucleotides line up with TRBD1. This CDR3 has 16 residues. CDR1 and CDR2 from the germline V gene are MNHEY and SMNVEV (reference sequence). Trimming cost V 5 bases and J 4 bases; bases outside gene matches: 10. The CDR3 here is CASSLIRGRGNQPQHF. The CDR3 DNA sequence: TGTGCCAGCAGTCTAATCAGGGGGCGCGGTAATCAGCCCCAGCATTTT.

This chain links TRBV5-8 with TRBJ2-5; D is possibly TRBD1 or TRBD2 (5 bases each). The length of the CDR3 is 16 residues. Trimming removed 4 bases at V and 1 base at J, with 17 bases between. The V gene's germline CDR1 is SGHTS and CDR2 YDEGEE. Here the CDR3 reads CASSPGARGFQETQYF. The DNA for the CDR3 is TGTGCCAGCAGCCCGGGTGCGAGGGGATTCCAAGAGACCCAGTACTTC.

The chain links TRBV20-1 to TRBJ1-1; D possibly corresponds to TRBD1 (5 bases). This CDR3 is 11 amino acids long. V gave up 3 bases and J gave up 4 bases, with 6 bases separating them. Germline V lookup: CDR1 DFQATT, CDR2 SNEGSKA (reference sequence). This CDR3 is CSASGGTEAFF. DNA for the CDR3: TGCAGTGCTAGTGGGGGCACTGAAGCTTTCTTT.

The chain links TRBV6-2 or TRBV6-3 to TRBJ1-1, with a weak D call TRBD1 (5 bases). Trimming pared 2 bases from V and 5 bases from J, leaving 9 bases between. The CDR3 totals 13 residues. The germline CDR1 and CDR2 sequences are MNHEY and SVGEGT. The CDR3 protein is CASSYEGRTEAFF. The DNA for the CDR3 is TGTGCCAGCAGTTACGAGGGACGAACTGAAGCTTTCTTT.

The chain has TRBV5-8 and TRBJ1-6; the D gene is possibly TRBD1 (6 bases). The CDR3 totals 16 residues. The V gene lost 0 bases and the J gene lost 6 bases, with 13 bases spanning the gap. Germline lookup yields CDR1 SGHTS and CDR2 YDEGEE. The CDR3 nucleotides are TGTGCCAGCAGCTTGGAACAGGGACGGGTTAATTCACCCCTCCACTTT. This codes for CASSLEQGRVNSPLHF.

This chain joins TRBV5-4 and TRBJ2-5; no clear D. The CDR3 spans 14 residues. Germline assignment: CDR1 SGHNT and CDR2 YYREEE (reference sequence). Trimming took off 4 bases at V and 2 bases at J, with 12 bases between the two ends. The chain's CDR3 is CASSQEPEQETQYF. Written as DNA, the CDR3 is TGTGCCAGCAGCCAGGAGCCGGAGCAAGAGACCCAGTACTTC. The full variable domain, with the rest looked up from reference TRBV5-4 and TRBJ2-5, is ETGVTQSPTHLIKTRGQQVTLRCSSQSGHNTVSWYQQALGQGPQFIFQYYREEENGRGNFPPRFSGLQFPNYSSELNVNALELDDSALYLCASSQEPEQETQYFGPGTRLLVL.

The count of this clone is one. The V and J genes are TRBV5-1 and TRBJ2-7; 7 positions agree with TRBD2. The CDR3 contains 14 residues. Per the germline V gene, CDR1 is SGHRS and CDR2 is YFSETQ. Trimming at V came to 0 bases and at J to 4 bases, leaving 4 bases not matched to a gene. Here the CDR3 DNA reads TGCGCCAGCAGCTTGGCGGGAGGTAGGTACGAGCAGTACTTC. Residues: CASSLAGGRYEQYF.

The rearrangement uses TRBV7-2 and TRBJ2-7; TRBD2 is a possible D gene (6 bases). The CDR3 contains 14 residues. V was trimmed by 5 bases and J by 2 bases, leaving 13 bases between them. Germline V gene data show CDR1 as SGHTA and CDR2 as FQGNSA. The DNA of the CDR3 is TGTGCCAGCAGCGCCGACCGCGGGGCCTACGAGCAGTACTTC. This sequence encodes CASSADRGAYEQYF.

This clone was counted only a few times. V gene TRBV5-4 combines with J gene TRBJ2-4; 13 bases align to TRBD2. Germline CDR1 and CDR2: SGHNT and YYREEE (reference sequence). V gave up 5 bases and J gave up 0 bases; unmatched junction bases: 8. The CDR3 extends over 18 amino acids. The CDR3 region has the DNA TGTGCCAGCAGTGGAGGACTAGCGGGAGTCGGAGCCAAAAACATTCAGTACTTC. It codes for CASSGGLAGVGAKNIQYF.

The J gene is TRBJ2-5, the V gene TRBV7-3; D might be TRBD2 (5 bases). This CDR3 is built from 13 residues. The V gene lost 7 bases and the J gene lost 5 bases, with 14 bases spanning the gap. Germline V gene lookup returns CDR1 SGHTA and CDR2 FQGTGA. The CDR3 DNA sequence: TGTGCCAGCACCATCTCCCGAGGGGAGACCCAGTACTTC. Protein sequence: CASTISRGETQYF. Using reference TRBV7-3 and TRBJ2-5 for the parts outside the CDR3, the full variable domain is GAGVSQTPSNKVTEKGKYVELRCDPISGHTALYWYRQSLGQGPEFLIYFQGTGAADDSGLPNDRFFAVRPEGSVSTLKIQRTERGDSAVYLCASTISRGETQYFGPGTRLLVL.

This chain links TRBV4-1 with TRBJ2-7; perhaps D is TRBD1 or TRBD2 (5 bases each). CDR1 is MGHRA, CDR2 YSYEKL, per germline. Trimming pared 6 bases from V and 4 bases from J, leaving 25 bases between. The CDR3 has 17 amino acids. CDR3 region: CASSPYSGTTQIYEQYF. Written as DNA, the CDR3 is TGCGCCAGCAGTCCCTACTCTGGGACGACGCAAATATACGAGCAGTACTTC.

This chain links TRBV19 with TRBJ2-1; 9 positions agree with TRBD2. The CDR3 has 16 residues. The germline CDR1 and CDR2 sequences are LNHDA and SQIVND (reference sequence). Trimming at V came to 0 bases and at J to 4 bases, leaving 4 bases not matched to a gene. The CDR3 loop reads CASSIEASGKYNEQFF. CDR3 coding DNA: TGTGCCAGTAGTATAGAGGCTAGCGGGAAATACAATGAGCAGTTCTTC.

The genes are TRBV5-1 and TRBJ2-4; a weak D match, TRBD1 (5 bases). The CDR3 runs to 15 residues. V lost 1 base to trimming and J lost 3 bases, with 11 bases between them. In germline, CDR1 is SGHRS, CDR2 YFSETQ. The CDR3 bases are TGCGCCAGCAGCTTGAAGGGTAGGGGCAAAAACATTCAGTACTTC. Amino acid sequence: CASSLKGRGKNIQYF. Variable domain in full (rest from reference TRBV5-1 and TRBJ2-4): KAGVTQTPRYLIKTRGQQVTLSCSPISGHRSVSWYQQTPGQGLQFLFEYFSETQRNKGNFPGRFSGRQFSNSRSEMNVSTLELGDSALYLCASSLKGRGKNIQYFGAGTRLSVL.

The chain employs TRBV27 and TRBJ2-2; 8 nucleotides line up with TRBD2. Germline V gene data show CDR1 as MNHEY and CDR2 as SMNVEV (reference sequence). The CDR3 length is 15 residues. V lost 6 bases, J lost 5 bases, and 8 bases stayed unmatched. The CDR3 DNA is TGTGCCAGCAGCCTCGGGATAGCGGGGACCGGGGAGCTGTTTTTT. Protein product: CASSLGIAGTGELFF.

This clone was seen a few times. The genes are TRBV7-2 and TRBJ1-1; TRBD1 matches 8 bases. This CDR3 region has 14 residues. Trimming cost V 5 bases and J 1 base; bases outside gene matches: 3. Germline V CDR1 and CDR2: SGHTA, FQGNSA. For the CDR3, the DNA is TGTGCCAGCAGCCAAACAGGGGGGAACACTGAAGCTTTCTTT. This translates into CASSQTGGNTEAFF. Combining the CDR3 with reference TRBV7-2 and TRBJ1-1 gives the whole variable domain GAGVSQSPSNKVTEKGKDVELRCDPISGHTALYWYRQSLGQGLEFLIYFQGNSAPDKSGLPSDRFSAERTGGSVSTLTIQRTQQEDSAVYLCASSQTGGNTEAFFGQGTRLTVV.

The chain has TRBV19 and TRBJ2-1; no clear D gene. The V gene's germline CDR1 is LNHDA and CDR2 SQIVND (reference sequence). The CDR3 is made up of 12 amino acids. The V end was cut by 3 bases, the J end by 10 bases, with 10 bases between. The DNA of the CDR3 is TGTGCCAGTAGTATTGTGAGGCAGGAGCAGTTCTTC. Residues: CASSIVRQEQFF.